This T cell receptor (beta chain) was obtained from a study of neurological immune-mediated disorders. General observations from the study: Phylogenetic grouping assigned the repertoires of 18 of 34 multiple sclerosis patients to a single related-CDR3 cluster, representing a possible signature.

A 10-nucleotide random UMI tagged transcripts in template-switch 5'RACE cDNA synthesis. TCRdb re-called the 5' RACE reads through MiXCR, storing one row per CDR3 protein. The sample includes tens of thousands of distinct CDR3 sequences, more than 4% of them seen just once. This clonotype was found many times. The antigen is not known. Per the germline V gene, CDR1 is LNHDA and CDR2 is SQIVND (reference sequence). This CDR3 is built from 15 residues. The J segment lost 6 bases and the V segment lost 3 bases, leaving 7 bases of the junction unmatched. The receptor was derived from a man in his fifties with multiple sclerosis. V usage is TRBV19 and J usage is TRBJ2-2; 7 bases are a match to TRBD2. Sequenced material: PBMCs. CDR3 protein: CASSISVGGAGELFF. The CDR3 DNA is TGTGCCAGTAGTATTTCAGTGGGAGGGGCCGGGGAGCTGTTTTTT.